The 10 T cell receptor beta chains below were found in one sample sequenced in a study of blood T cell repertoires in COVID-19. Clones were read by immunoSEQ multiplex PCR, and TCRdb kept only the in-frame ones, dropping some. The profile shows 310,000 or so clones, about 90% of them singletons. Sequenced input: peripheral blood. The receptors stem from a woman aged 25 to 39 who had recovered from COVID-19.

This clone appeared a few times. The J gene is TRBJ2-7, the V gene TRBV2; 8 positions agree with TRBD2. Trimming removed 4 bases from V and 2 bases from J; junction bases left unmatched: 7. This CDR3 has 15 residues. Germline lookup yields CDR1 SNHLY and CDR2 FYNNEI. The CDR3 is CASSVSGATTYEQYF. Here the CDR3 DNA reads TGTGCCAGCAGTGTTAGCGGGGCGACGACCTACGAGCAGTACTTC.

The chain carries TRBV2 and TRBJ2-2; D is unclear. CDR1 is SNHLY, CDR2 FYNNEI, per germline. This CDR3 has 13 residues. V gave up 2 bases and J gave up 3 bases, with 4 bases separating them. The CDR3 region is CASSESYTGELFF. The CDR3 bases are TGTGCCAGCAGTGAATCTTACACCGGGGAGCTGTTTTTT.

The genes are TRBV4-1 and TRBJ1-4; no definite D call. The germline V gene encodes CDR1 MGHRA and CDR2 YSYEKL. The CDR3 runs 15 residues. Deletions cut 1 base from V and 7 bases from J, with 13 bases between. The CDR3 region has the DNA TGCGCCAGCAGCCAAGTGACCGGTCGGAGTGAAAAACTGTTTTTT. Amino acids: CASSQVTGRSEKLFF.

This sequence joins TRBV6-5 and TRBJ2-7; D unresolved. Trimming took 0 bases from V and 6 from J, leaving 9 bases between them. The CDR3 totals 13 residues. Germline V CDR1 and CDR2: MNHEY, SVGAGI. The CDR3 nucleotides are TGTGCCAGCAGTTACTCCTCTTCTTCCGAGCAGTACTTC. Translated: CASSYSSSSEQYF.

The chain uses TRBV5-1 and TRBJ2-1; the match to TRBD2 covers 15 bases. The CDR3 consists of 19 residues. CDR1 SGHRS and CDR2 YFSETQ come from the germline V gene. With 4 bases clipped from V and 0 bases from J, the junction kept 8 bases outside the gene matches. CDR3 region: CASSNRTSGRASSYNEQFF. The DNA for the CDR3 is TGCGCCAGCAGCAACCGGACTAGCGGGAGGGCCAGCTCCTACAATGAGCAGTTCTTC.

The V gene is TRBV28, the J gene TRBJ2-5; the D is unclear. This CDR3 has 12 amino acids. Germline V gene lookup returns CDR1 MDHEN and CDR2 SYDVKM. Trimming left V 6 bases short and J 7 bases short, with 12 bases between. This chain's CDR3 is CASRSPGVTQYF. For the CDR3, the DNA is TGTGCCAGCAGATCCCCCGGAGTGACCCAGTACTTC.

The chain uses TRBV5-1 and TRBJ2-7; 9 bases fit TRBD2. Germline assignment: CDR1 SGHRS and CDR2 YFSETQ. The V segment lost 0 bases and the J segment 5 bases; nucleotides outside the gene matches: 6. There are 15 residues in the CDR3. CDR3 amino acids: CASSLVSGSEDEQYF. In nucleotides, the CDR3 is TGCGCCAGCAGCTTGGTTAGCGGGAGCGAGGACGAGCAGTACTTC.

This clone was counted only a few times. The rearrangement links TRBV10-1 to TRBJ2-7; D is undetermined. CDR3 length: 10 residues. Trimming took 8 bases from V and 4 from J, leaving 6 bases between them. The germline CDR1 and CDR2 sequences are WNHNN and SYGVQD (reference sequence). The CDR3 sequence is CASVLYEQYF. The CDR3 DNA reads TGCGCCAGCGTACTGTACGAGCAGTACTTC.

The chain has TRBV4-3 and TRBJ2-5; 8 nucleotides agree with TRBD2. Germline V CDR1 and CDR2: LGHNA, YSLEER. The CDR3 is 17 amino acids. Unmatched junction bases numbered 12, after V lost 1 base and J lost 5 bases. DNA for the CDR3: TGCGCCAGCAGCCAAGGAACAGCGGGAGAAGGGGAGGAGACCCAGTACTTC. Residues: CASSQGTAGEGEETQYF.

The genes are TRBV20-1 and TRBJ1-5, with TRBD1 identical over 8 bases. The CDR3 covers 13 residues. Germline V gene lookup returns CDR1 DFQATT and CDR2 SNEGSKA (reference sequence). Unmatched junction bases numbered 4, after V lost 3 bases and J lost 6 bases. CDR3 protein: CSASGQGGQPQHF. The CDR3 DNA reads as TGCAGTGCTAGTGGACAGGGCGGTCAGCCCCAGCATTTT.